This TCR beta chain was retrieved from a study of CD8 T cells in Susac syndrome. V was cut by 4 bases and J by 0 bases, with 11 bases left in between. CDR1 and CDR2 from the germline V gene are SGHRS and YFSETQ. This CDR3 contains 16 residues. FACS was used to enrich TEMRA cells, whereas the CD8+ and CD4+ T cells were obtained by negative isolation. Of note for this clonotype: The target antigen is unknown.

Study conclusions and caveats: That the number of individuals in its TCR sequencing and HLA analysis was relatively small was acknowledged by the study.

When the RNA was reverse transcribed, random hexamers were used with an input of roughly 0.45 to 1 ug. TCRdb independently ran MiXCR on the immunoSEQ multiplex PCR reads; one entry per CDR3 protein. The sample lists about 200,000 distinct CDR3 sequences, approximately 93% seen once, with 0.1% to 0.12% in the top ten. This sequence originates from a human donor in good health. The chain is built from TRBV5-1 and TRBJ2-6; D is uncertain. Input material: CD4+ T cells from PBMCs. CDR3 sequence (DNA): TGCGCCAGCAGCCCACAAAGGGCCTCTGGGGCCAACGTCCTGACTTTC. It encodes CASSPQRASGANVLTF. Combining the CDR3 with reference TRBV5-1 and TRBJ2-6 gives the whole variable domain KAGVTQTPRYLIKTRGQQVTLSCSPISGHRSVSWYQQTPGQGLQFLFEYFSETQRNKGNFPGRFSGRQFSNSRSEMNVSTLELGDSALYLCASSPQRASGANVLTFGAGSRLTVL.